This TCR beta chain was recovered during a study of cytomegalovirus exposure and HLA in healthy donors. Study-wide points: The authors listed roughly 150 TCR beta chains as cytomegalovirus-associated. Analysis was performed later, and it showed HLA-associated TCR beta chains to be more clonally expanded than equally common others.

V was trimmed by 5 bases and J by 8 bases, leaving 18 bases between them. The germline CDR1 and CDR2 sequences are MNHNY and SVGAGI (reference sequence). The CDR3 runs to 15 residues. This clone has a handful of counts. Its antigen is as yet unknown. PCR was performed using 60 Vbeta and 13 Jbeta primers. As processed by the authors: Some 12 million shared chains were among the 60 million to 80 million unique TCR beta chains that a later analysis counted. Only in-frame clones appear in the TCRdb table, and some are missing; sequencing was by immunoSEQ multiplex PCR. V, J and clone size are taken as reported in that table, and D and trimming were inferred from the DNA itself. The repertoire consists of about 200,000 clones, with around 80% occurring once and the leading ten covering approximately 2.8%.

Sequenced input: PBMCs. This chain connects TRBV6-6 to TRBJ1-4, with D tentatively TRBD1 (5 bases). The origin of this receptor is a man aged 25-45 years in good health and CMV-seronegative. CDR3 bases: TGTGCCAGCAGTCTACAGGTACAGGTAAAGGAAAAACTGTTTTTT. Amino acids: CASSLQVQVKEKLFF.